The entry below describes one T cell receptor (beta chain). These data are taken from a study of T cell changes during pregnancy in multiple sclerosis. Method: immunoSEQ multiplex PCR; TCRdb's copy keeps in-frame clones and lacks some. The sample records approximately 70,000 clones, 91% being singletons. This CDR3 comprises 11 residues. Trimming took off 3 bases at V and 3 bases at J, with 5 bases between the two ends. Germline-derived CDR1 and CDR2 are DFQATT and SNEGSKA (reference sequence). The receptor comes from a female donor in good health, enrolled as a control in a pregnancy study. The starting material was peripheral blood, obtained in the third trimester of pregnancy. The chain couples TRBV20-1 to TRBJ2-5; D is undetermined. CDR3 DNA sequence: TGCAGTGCTAGCCAGGAAGAGACCCAGTACTTC. Translated: CSASQEETQYF.